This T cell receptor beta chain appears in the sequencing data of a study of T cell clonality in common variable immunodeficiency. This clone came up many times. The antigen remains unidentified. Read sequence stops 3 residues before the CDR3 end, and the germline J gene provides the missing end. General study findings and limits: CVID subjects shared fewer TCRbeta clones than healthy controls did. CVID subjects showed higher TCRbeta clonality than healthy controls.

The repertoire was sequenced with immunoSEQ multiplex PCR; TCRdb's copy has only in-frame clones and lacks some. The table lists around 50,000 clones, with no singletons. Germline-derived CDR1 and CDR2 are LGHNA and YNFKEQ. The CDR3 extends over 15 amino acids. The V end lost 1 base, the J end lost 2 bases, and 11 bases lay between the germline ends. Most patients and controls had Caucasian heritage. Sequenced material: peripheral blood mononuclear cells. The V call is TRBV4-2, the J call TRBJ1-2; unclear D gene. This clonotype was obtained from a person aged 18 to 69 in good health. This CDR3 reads CASSQVEGQNYGYTF. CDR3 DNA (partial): TGTGCCAGCAGCCAAGTCGAAGGGCAAAACTATGGC.